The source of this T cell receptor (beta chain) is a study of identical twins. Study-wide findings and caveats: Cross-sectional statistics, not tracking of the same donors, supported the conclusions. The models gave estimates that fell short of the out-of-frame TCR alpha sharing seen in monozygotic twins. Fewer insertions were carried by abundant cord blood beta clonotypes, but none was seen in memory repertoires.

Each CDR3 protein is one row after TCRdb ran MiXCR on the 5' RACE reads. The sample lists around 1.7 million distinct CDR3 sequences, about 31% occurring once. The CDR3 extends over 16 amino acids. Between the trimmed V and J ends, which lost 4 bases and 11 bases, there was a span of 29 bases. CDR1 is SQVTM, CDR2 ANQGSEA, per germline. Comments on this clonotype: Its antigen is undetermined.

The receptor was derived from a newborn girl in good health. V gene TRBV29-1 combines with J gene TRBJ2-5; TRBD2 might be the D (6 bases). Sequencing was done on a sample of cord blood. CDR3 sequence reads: CSVGGDSGRSYNEQYF. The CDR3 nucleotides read TGCAGCGTTGGAGGCGACAGCGGGCGTTCCTACAATGAGCAGTACTTC.